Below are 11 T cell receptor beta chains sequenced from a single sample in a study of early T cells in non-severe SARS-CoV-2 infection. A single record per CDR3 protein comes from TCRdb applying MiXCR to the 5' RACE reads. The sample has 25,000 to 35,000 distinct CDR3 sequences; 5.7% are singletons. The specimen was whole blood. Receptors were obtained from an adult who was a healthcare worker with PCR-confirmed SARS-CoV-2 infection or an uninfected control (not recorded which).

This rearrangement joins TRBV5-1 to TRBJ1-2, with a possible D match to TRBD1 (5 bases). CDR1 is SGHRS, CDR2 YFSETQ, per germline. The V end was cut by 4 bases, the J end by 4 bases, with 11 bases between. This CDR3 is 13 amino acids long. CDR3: CASSVTDFYGYTF. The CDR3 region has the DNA TGCGCCAGCAGCGTGACAGATTTCTATGGCTACACCTTC.

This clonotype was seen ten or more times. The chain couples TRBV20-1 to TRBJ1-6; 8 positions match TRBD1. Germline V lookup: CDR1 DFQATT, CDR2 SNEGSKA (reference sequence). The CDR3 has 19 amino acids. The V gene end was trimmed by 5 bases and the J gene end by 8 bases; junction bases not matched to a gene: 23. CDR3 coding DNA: TGCAGTGCTCGTGGAAAGGACCCGGACAGGGCTAGGTGGGATTCACCCCTCCACTTT. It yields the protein CSARGKDPDRARWDSPLHF.

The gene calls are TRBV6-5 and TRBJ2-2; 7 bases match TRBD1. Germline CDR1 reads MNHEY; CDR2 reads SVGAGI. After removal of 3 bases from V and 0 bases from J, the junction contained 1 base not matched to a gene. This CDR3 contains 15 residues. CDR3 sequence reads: CASSYDRANTGELFF. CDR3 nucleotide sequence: TGTGCCAGCAGTTATGACAGGGCGAACACCGGGGAGCTGTTTTTT.

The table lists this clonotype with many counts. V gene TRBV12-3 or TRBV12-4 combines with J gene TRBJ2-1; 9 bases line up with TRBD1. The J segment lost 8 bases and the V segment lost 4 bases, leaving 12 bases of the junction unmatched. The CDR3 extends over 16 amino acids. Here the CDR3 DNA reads TGTGCCAGCAGTTCAATTAACAGGGGGCGATTGGATGAGCAGTTCTTC. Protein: CASSSINRGRLDEQFF.

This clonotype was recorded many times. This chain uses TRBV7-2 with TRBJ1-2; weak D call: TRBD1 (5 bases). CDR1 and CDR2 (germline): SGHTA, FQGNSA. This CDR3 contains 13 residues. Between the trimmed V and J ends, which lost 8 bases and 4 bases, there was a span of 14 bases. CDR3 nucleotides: TGTGCCAGCGAGTCGGGGCTTGGCTATGGCTACACCTTC. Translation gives CASESGLGYGYTF.

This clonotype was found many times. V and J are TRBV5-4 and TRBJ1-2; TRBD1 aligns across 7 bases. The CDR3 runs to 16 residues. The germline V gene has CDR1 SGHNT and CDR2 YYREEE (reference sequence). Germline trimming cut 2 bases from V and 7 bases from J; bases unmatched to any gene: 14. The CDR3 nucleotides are TGTGCCAGCAGCTTTTGGCAGGGGGGGATCCCTTCTGGCTACACCTTC. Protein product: CASSFWQGGIPSGYTF. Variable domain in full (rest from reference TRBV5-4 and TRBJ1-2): ETGVTQSPTHLIKTRGQQVTLRCSSQSGHNTVSWYQQALGQGPQFIFQYYREEENGRGNFPPRFSGLQFPNYSSELNVNALELDDSALYLCASSFWQGGIPSGYTFGSGTRLTVV.

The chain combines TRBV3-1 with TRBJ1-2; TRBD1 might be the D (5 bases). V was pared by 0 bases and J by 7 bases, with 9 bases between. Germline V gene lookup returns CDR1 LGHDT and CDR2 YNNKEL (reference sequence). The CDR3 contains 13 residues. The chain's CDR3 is CASSQDRAGGYTF. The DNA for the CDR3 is TGTGCCAGCAGCCAAGACAGGGCAGGTGGCTACACCTTC.

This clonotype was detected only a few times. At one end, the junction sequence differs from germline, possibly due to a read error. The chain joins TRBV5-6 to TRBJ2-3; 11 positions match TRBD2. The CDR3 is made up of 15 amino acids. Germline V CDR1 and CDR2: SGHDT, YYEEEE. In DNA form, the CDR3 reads TGTGTCAGCAGCTTGGCTCTAGCGGGGGGTGATACGCAGTATTTT. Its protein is CVSSLALAGGDTQYF.

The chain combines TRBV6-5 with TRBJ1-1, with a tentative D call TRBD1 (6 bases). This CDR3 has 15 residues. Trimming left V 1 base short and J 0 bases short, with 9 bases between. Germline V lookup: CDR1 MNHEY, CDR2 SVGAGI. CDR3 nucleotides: TGTGCCAGCAGTTACTGGGGGGCGCTGAACACTGAAGCTTTCTTT. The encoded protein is CASSYWGALNTEAFF.

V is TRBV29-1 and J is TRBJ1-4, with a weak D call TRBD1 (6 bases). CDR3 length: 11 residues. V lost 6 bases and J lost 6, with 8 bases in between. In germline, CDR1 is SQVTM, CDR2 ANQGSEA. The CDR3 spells CSVRTDEKLFF. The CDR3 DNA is TGCAGCGTACGGACAGATGAAAAACTGTTTTTT. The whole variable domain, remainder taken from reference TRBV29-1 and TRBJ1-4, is SAVISQKPSRDICQRGTSLTIQCQVDSQVTMMFWYRQQPGQSLTLIATANQGSEATYESGFVIDKFPISRPNLTFSTLTVSNMSPEDSSIYLCSVRTDEKLFFGSGTQLSVL.

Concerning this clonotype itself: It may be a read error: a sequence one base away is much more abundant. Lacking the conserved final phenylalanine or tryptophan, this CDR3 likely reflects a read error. CDR3 loop: CASSLKQVTDTQYL. The CDR3 region has the DNA TGTGCCAGCAGCTTAAAACAGGTCACAGATACGCAGTATTTA. The chain combines TRBV7-9 with TRBJ2-3; tentatively, D is TRBD1 (5 bases). V was shortened by 2 bases and J by 2 bases, with 8 bases between the two germline ends. Looked up from germline, CDR1 is SEHNR and CDR2 is FQNEAQ (reference sequence). The CDR3 is made up of 14 amino acids.